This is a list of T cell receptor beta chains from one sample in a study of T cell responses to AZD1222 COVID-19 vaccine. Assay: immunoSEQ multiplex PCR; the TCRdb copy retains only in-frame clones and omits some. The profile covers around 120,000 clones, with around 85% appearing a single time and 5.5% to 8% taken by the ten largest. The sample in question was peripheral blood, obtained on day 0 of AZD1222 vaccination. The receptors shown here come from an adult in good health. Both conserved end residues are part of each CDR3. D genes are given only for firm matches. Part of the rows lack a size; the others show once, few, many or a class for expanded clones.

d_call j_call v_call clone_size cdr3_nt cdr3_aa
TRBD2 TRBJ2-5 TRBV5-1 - TGCGCCAGCAGCTTCCCCACTAGCGGGGATTGGCAGACCCAGTACTTC CASSFPTSGDWQTQYF
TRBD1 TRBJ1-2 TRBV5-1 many TGCGCCAGCACTAATCGGGACAGTTGGGGCTACACCTTC CASTNRDSWGYTF
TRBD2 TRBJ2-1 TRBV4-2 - TGTGCCAGCAGCCAAGTTGCGCGGGGGGGGTACAATGAGCAGTTCTTC CASSQVARGGYNEQFF
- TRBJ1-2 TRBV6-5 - TGTGCCAGCAGTTACTCGAGGTTTGGGGGGCTCTATGGCTACACCTTC CASSYSRFGGLYGYTF
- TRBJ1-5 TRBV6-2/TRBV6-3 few TGTGCCAGCAGTTCCTTGCGCGTGCCCCAGCATTTT CASSSLRVPQHF
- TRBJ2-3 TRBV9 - TGTGCCAGCAGCGTAGTATCTCGAGATACGCAGTATTTT CASSVVSRDTQYF
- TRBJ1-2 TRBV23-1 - TGCGCCAGCATTCCGGTGCGAGGGGGGAATGGCTACACCTTC CASIPVRGGNGYTF
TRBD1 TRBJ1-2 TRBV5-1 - TGCGCCAGCAGCTTGTATAGGGGGCCGGACTATGGCTACACCTTC CASSLYRGPDYGYTF
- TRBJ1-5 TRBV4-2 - TGTGCCAGCAGCCTTCAGCCAGATTTGGGAGGTCAGCCCCAGCATTTT CASSLQPDLGGQPQHF
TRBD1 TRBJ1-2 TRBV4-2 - TGTGCCAGCAGCCACCCCGACAGGGGCCCTAGCTATGGCTACACCTTC CASSHPDRGPSYGYTF
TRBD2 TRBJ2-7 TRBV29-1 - TGCAGCGTTGAAGAGGGGAGGGCTTACGAGCAGTACTTC CSVEEGRAYEQYF